A selection of T cell receptor beta chains follows, all from one sample in a study of CD8 T cells in ankylosing spondylitis. From the 5' RACE reads, TCRdb called clonotypes with MiXCR, one entry per CDR3 protein. The sample carries fewer than 550,000 distinct CDR3 sequences, approximately 5% recorded once. The sequencing input was blood, either unsorted or a sorted T cell fraction (not recorded which). These receptors were collected from a male donor with ankylosing spondylitis. Each CDR3 is given with its conserved first and last residue. The D gene is left open where the match is weak. Clone size is not always given. Where it is, it says once, few, many or a class for expanded clones.

>TRBV27|TRBJ1-5|few|-
TGTGCCAGCGCACAGGGCAATCAGCCCCAGCATTTT
CASAQGNQPQHF
>TRBV7-3|TRBJ2-7|many|-
TGTGCCAGCAGCTTATTGGTAGAAATCTACGAGCAGTACTTC
CASSLLVEIYEQYF
>TRBV2|TRBJ2-1|many|TRBD1
TGTGCCAGCACTCCTGACAGGGTAGTAGGGGAGCAGTTCTTC
CASTPDRVVGEQFF
>TRBV6-5|TRBJ2-7|many|-
TGTGCCAGCAGCTACGGGCCAGTAGGCTCCTACGAGCAGTACTTC
CASSYGPVGSYEQYF
>TRBV28|TRBJ1-2|many|-
TGTGCCAGCAGTTCGATCCGGGACGCCTATGGCTACACCTTC
CASSSIRDAYGYTF
>TRBV7-3|TRBJ2-1|-|-
TGTGCCAGCGGCTTGGGACTCCGCGACAATGAGCAGTTCTTC
CASGLGLRDNEQFF
>TRBV9|TRBJ1-4|few|-
TGTGCCAGCAGCTCCCCCGGCAGGGGTAATGAAAAACTGTTTTTT
CASSSPGRGNEKLFF
>TRBV6-1|TRBJ2-3|-|TRBD2
TGTGCCATAGCCAGAGCAGGGAGGGCGACAGATACGCAGTATTTT
CAIARAGRATDTQYF
>TRBV4-1|TRBJ2-7|-|-
TGCGCCAGCAGCCAAATATATCAGGTCTCCTACGAGCAGTACTTC
CASSQIYQVSYEQYF
>TRBV20-1|TRBJ2-7|many|TRBD2
TGCAGTGCGGGTGGGCTAGCGGGAGGGCCGACCTACGAGCAGTACTTC
CSAGGLAGGPTYEQYF
>TRBV9|TRBJ1-2|many|-
TGTGCCAGCAGCGGGAGAGGGGGAGGCTATGGCTACACCTTC
CASSGRGGGYGYTF
>TRBV10-3|TRBJ2-7|-|TRBD1
TGTGCCACAGGGGGCTTACCTACGGGGCAGTACTTC
CATGGLPTGQYF
>TRBV29-1|TRBJ2-2|many|-
TGCAGCGTTGACGAAAACACCGGGGAGCTGTTTTTT
CSVDENTGELFF
>TRBV6-1|TRBJ2-2|many|-
TGTGCCAGCAGTCTAAGAGACGTACGCGTCGACACCGGGGAGCTGTTTTTT
CASSLRDVRVDTGELFF
>TRBV15|TRBJ1-5|many|-
TGTGCCACTGGACAAGACCTTAATCAGCCCCAGCATTTT
CATGQDLNQPQHF
>TRBV20-1|TRBJ2-5|-|TRBD2
TGCAGCGCGGGGGGTAGCGGAGACAAAGAGACCCAGTACTTC
CSAGGSGDKETQYF
>TRBV5-1|TRBJ2-3|-|-
TGCGCCAGCAGCTTGAGGGGGGCGCAGGCAGATACGCAGTATTTT
CASSLRGAQADTQYF
>TRBV5-1|TRBJ2-1|many|TRBD2
TGCGCCAGCAAGCTAGCGGTTTTTGCCTCCTACAATGAGCAGTTCTTC
CASKLAVFASYNEQFF
>TRBV28|TRBJ2-7|many|TRBD1
TGTGCCAGCACCCCGACAGGGAGTTCCTACGAGCAGTACTTC
CASTPTGSSYEQYF
>TRBV24-1|TRBJ2-3|many|-
TGTGCCACCAGTGATATCAGGGAGTTCAATGAAGATACGCAGTATTTT
CATSDIREFNEDTQYF
>TRBV5-4|TRBJ2-7|many|-
TGTGCCAGCACCTCGGGCTCCCCAGGGGTCGAGCAGTACTTC
CASTSGSPGVEQYF
>TRBV2|TRBJ2-2|many|-
TGTGCCAGCAGTGTCGGGCTAGTAAACACCGGGGAGCTGTTTTTT
CASSVGLVNTGELFF
>TRBV4-2|TRBJ2-1|many|TRBD1
TGTGCCAGCAGCCAAGTATTAAGGGGCAGGGGGTGGAATGAGCAGTTCTTC
CASSQVLRGRGWNEQFF
>TRBV7-3|TRBJ2-5|many|TRBD2
TGTGCCAGCAGCTTAACAGGAGCGGGGCAACAAGAGACCCAGTACTTC
CASSLTGAGQQETQYF
>TRBV5-7|TRBJ2-1|-|-
TGTGCCAGCAGCGCCGGGCTCCTCAGGGGTGAGCAGTTCTTC
CASSAGLLRGEQFF
>TRBV4-3|TRBJ1-1|many|TRBD1
TGCGCCAGCAGCCAAGCTTGGGGACAGGGGTTCACTGAAGCTTTCTTT
CASSQAWGQGFTEAFF
>TRBV5-1|TRBJ1-5|many|-
TGCGCCAGCAAGATGGGTTCAGGAGATCAGCCCCAGCATTTT
CASKMGSGDQPQHF
>TRBV20-1|TRBJ1-4|many|TRBD1
TGCAGTGCCAGTTACACTCGGGGACAGGGTATGGGAAAACTGTTTTTT
CSASYTRGQGMGKLFF
>TRBV5-1|TRBJ2-1|many|TRBD1
TGCGCCAGCAGCACCTCGGACAGGGGTAATGAGCAGTTCTTC
CASSTSDRGNEQFF